These T cell receptor beta chains were read from a single sample in a study of T cell clusters in autoimmune cytopenias. TCRdb re-called the multiplex PCR reads; every CDR3 protein appears as one record, without DNA. In all, the sample yields around 7,000 distinct CDR3 sequences. In addition, the sample was reused for a study of T cell repertoires in aging, cancer and after chemotherapy.

Sequencing was done on a sample of peripheral blood. These receptors were obtained from a human donor in good health. Both conserved end residues are part of each CDR3. Clone size is given for some rows only: seen once, a few or many times, or a class if the clone is expanded.

cdr3_aa: CASSIDRAAPYEQYF; j_call: TRBJ2-7; v_call: TRBV19; clone_size: medium-sized
cdr3_aa: CASSSLLPPFYEQYF; j_call: TRBJ2-7; v_call: TRBV6-2/TRBV6-3; clone_size: .
cdr3_aa: CASSEGVVSGLNEQFF; j_call: TRBJ2-1; v_call: TRBV6-1; clone_size: medium-sized
cdr3_aa: CASSTGNPSYEQYF; j_call: TRBJ2-7; v_call: TRBV5-6; clone_size: .
cdr3_aa: CASSLAGGPETQYF; j_call: TRBJ2-5; v_call: TRBV7-2; clone_size: .
cdr3_aa: CATTLETANTGELFF; j_call: TRBJ2-2; v_call: TRBV15; clone_size: .
cdr3_aa: CASCDRVNEQYF; j_call: TRBJ2-7; v_call: TRBV19; clone_size: medium-sized
cdr3_aa: CSATETNYGYTF; j_call: TRBJ1-2; v_call: TRBV20-1; clone_size: .
cdr3_aa: CASTHQGGRSTSTDTQYF; j_call: TRBJ2-3; v_call: TRBV12-3/TRBV12-4; clone_size: medium-sized
cdr3_aa: CASSPGFGNTGELFF; j_call: TRBJ2-2; v_call: TRBV18; clone_size: .
cdr3_aa: CASSRQGLTDTQYF; j_call: TRBJ2-3; v_call: TRBV18; clone_size: .
cdr3_aa: CASTGRGRNTGELFF; j_call: TRBJ2-2; v_call: TRBV6-2/TRBV6-3; clone_size: .
cdr3_aa: CASSISGNPYSNQPQHF; j_call: TRBJ1-5; v_call: TRBV19; clone_size: .
cdr3_aa: CSVGLAGGRAYNEQFF; j_call: TRBJ2-1; v_call: TRBV29-1; clone_size: medium-sized
cdr3_aa: CASSSRQSSYNSPLHF; j_call: TRBJ1-6; v_call: TRBV18; clone_size: .
cdr3_aa: CASNKAENTEAFF; j_call: TRBJ1-1; v_call: TRBV6-5; clone_size: .
cdr3_aa: CASSLGGQLNTEAFF; j_call: TRBJ1-1; v_call: TRBV12-3/TRBV12-4; clone_size: .
cdr3_aa: CASSEEAGNQPQHF; j_call: TRBJ1-5; v_call: TRBV6-1; clone_size: large
cdr3_aa: CASSIGGGLHFTTDTQYF; j_call: TRBJ2-3; v_call: TRBV19; clone_size: medium-sized
cdr3_aa: CASSISTDTQYF; j_call: TRBJ2-3; v_call: TRBV12-3/TRBV12-4; clone_size: .
cdr3_aa: CAWSVVGDIQYF; j_call: TRBJ2-4; v_call: TRBV30; clone_size: medium-sized
cdr3_aa: CASKDSGNTIYF; j_call: TRBJ1-3; v_call: TRBV6-5; clone_size: .
cdr3_aa: CASSPGGSGNTIYF; j_call: TRBJ1-3; v_call: TRBV5-6; clone_size: .
cdr3_aa: CASSSISGATGYTF; j_call: TRBJ1-2; v_call: TRBV18; clone_size: .
cdr3_aa: CASSHARDYNEQFF; j_call: TRBJ2-1; v_call: TRBV19; clone_size: medium-sized
cdr3_aa: CASSIVASNQPQHF; j_call: TRBJ1-5; v_call: TRBV19; clone_size: medium-sized
cdr3_aa: CAIKKAGDNSPLHF; j_call: TRBJ1-6; v_call: TRBV10-3; clone_size: .
cdr3_aa: CASKWDRWSYEQYF; j_call: TRBJ2-7; v_call: TRBV6-5; clone_size: .
cdr3_aa: CASSIPRERCYEQYF; j_call: TRBJ2-7; v_call: TRBV19; clone_size: .
cdr3_aa: CASSFGVGAPEAFF; j_call: TRBJ1-1; v_call: TRBV5-1; clone_size: .
cdr3_aa: CASGSWSQRHQPQHF; j_call: TRBJ1-5; v_call: TRBV6-1; clone_size: medium-sized
cdr3_aa: CASSLRFRTEKGPYGYTF; j_call: TRBJ1-2; v_call: TRBV5-6; clone_size: .
cdr3_aa: CASSFPLRTGSNEQFF; j_call: TRBJ2-1; v_call: TRBV12-3/TRBV12-4; clone_size: .
cdr3_aa: CASSLLRSGAETQYF; j_call: TRBJ2-5; v_call: TRBV5-4; clone_size: medium-sized
cdr3_aa: CASSVTDRELFF; j_call: TRBJ2-2; v_call: TRBV7-9; clone_size: medium-sized
cdr3_aa: CASRLDRGNTEAFF; j_call: TRBJ1-1; v_call: TRBV19; clone_size: .
cdr3_aa: CASSQGESYGYTF; j_call: TRBJ1-2; v_call: TRBV6-4; clone_size: medium-sized
cdr3_aa: CASSITPSGIYEQYF; j_call: TRBJ2-7; v_call: TRBV19; clone_size: medium-sized
cdr3_aa: CASSPVVQTNTGELFF; j_call: TRBJ2-2; v_call: TRBV18; clone_size: .
cdr3_aa: CASSPGYKETQYF; j_call: TRBJ2-5; v_call: TRBV18; clone_size: medium-sized
cdr3_aa: CASSANRDEQYF; j_call: TRBJ2-7; v_call: TRBV27; clone_size: .
cdr3_aa: CASSRADRGESPLHF; j_call: TRBJ1-6; v_call: TRBV6-5; clone_size: .
cdr3_aa: CASSEAGDHTGELFF; j_call: TRBJ2-2; v_call: TRBV6-1; clone_size: medium-sized
cdr3_aa: CASSPPSTDTQYF; j_call: TRBJ2-3; v_call: TRBV18; clone_size: medium-sized
cdr3_aa: CSVEVGAGAFF; j_call: TRBJ1-1; v_call: TRBV29-1; clone_size: medium-sized
cdr3_aa: CASSLRGNGGYTF; j_call: TRBJ1-2; v_call: TRBV6-6; clone_size: medium-sized
cdr3_aa: CASSIWRGRYNEQFF; j_call: TRBJ2-1; v_call: TRBV19; clone_size: medium-sized
cdr3_aa: CAWSDPIEQYF; j_call: TRBJ2-7; v_call: TRBV30; clone_size: medium-sized
cdr3_aa: CSVEGEFSYEQYF; j_call: TRBJ2-7; v_call: TRBV29-1; clone_size: medium-sized
cdr3_aa: CASSLERTTQETQYF; j_call: TRBJ2-5; v_call: TRBV5-5; clone_size: medium-sized
cdr3_aa: CSVGVGTDTQYF; j_call: TRBJ2-3; v_call: TRBV29-1; clone_size: large
cdr3_aa: CASSFGTGGDGYTF; j_call: TRBJ1-2; v_call: TRBV6-1; clone_size: medium-sized
cdr3_aa: CASSTTGDGANVLTF; j_call: TRBJ2-6; v_call: TRBV5-4; clone_size: medium-sized
cdr3_aa: CASSIKEGLTYEQYF; j_call: TRBJ2-7; v_call: TRBV19; clone_size: medium-sized
cdr3_aa: CASSPSRADRPGGIQYF; j_call: TRBJ2-4; v_call: TRBV18; clone_size: medium-sized